This T cell receptor beta chain was sequenced during a study of cytomegalovirus exposure and HLA in healthy donors. Sequencing used immunoSEQ multiplex PCR; TCRdb keeps in-frame clones, though not all of them. The sample yields 130,000 to 150,000 clones, 80% to 90% seen once. Points from the study as a whole: Associated with cytomegalovirus, according to the listing, were 150 to 200 TCR beta chains. Most TCRs appeared rarely, but some public TCRs recurred in many donors.

As concerns this clone: Its antigen is not known.

Trimming removed 6 bases from V and 1 base from J; junction bases left unmatched: 4. Germline V gene data show CDR1 as PRHDT and CDR2 as FYEKMQ (reference sequence). The CDR3 consists of 16 residues. This chain connects TRBV13 to TRBJ2-2; 11 bases map to TRBD2. The sample was PBMCs. This sequence was found in a woman younger than 35 in good health and CMV-seropositive. For the CDR3, the DNA is TGTGCCAGCAGGCCCACTAGCGGGGGGAACACCGGGGAGCTGTTTTTT. Its translation: CASRPTSGGNTGELFF. Combining the CDR3 with reference TRBV13 and TRBJ2-2 gives the whole variable domain AAGVIQSPRHLIKEKRETATLKCYPIPRHDTVYWYQQGPGQDPQFLISFYEKMQSDKGSIPDRFSAQQFSDYHSELNMSSLELGDSALYFCASRPTSGGNTGELFFGEGSRLTVL.